This T cell receptor beta chain was obtained from a study of TIL therapy for anti-PD-1-resistant metastatic lung cancer. Study in general: By whole-exome sequencing, median non-synonymous tumor mutation burden was roughly 1.6 mutations per megabase.

The libraries were made with immunoSEQ v3. Measured with immunoSEQ multiplex PCR; TCRdb has only the in-frame clones, and not every one. The sample lists roughly 54,000 clones; about nine tenths were seen once. Regarding time point: pre-treatment sample, taken before nivolumab and TIL therapy. From germline, CDR1 is DFQATT and CDR2 SNEGSKA (reference sequence). The CDR3 runs 11 residues. The trim removed 6 bases at V and 4 bases at J, leaving 3 bases unmatched. This material consisted of blood, taken at baseline. The V call is TRBV20-1, the J call TRBJ2-7, with 7 positions matching TRBD2. This receptor was taken from a person aged 25-85 years with non-small cell lung cancer. Written as DNA, the CDR3 is TGCAGTGCCATACTAGCGTACGAGCAGTACTTC. Its protein is CSAILAYEQYF.